The next 20 T cell receptor beta chains were all read from a single sample in a study of immune evolution from preneoplasia to lung adenocarcinoma. Generated by immunoSEQ multiplex PCR, the TCRdb table keeps only in-frame clones and is missing some. The data contain 1,500 to 2,000 clones, approximately 78% of them seen just once; the ten biggest clones take up 15% to 20%. The material sequenced was FFPE atypical adenomatous hyperplasia tissue from the lung. Indicated subset: atypical adenomatous hyperplasia (AAH), lung preneoplasia. These receptors came from a person between 65 and 80 years old with lung adenocarcinoma.

V gene TRBV11-2 combines with J gene TRBJ2-1, with D perhaps matching TRBD1 or TRBD2 (6 bases each). This CDR3 is built from 16 residues. Deletions cut 4 bases from V and 9 bases from J, with 22 bases between. Germline CDR1 SGHAT, CDR2 FQNNGV. CDR3 sequence: CASSYQGDMGGREQFF. The CDR3 DNA follows: TGTGCCAGCAGCTATCAAGGGGACATGGGAGGACGTGAGCAGTTCTTC.

V is TRBV30 and J is TRBJ1-5; tentative D call: TRBD1 (5 bases). The V end lost 2 bases, the J end lost 7 bases, and 12 bases lay between the germline ends. The length of the CDR3 is 13 residues. CDR1 GTSNPN and CDR2 SVGIG come from the germline V gene (reference sequence). The CDR3 nucleotides are TGTGCCTGGAGTAAGGGTAAGGGGCAGCCCCAGCATTTT. This gives the protein CAWSKGKGQPQHF.

The CDR3 bases are TGTGCCAGCAGCTGGACAGGGAACACTGAAGCTTTCTTT. This translates into CASSWTGNTEAFF. The chain recombines TRBV7-2 with TRBJ1-1, with 7 positions matching TRBD1. V shed 4 bases, J shed 1 base, and the junction held 0 bases outside the gene matches. Germline loops: CDR1 SGHTA, CDR2 FQGNSA. The CDR3 totals 13 residues.

The chain carries TRBV6-5 and TRBJ1-3; 7 nucleotides match TRBD1. Germline CDR1 and CDR2: MNHEY and SVGAGI. With 6 bases clipped from V and 4 bases from J, the junction kept 9 bases outside the gene matches. This CDR3 contains 15 residues. The CDR3 reads CASRDHGTAGNTIYF. The CDR3 bases are TGTGCCAGCAGAGACCACGGGACAGCAGGAAACACCATATATTTT.

CDR3 residues: CASSLPGENTEAFF. Here the CDR3 DNA reads TGTGCCAGCAGCTTGCCCGGGGAGAACACTGAAGCTTTCTTT. The chain couples TRBV5-6 to TRBJ1-1; D is unclear. Trimming pared 1 base from V and 1 base from J, leaving 8 bases between. Germline V gives CDR1 SGHDT, CDR2 YYEEEE. CDR3 length: 14 amino acids.

The rearrangement joins TRBV6-4 to TRBJ2-1; no clear D gene. This CDR3 is built from 13 residues. V was pared by 6 bases and J by 4 bases, with 10 bases between. The germline gives CDR1 MRHNA, CDR2 SNTAGT. This chain's CDR3 is CASSKELYNEQFF. In DNA form, the CDR3 reads TGTGCCAGCAGCAAGGAGTTATACAATGAGCAGTTCTTC.

This clone is large (0.1 to 1%) in the sample. This chain uses TRBV19 with TRBJ2-5; 7 bases fit TRBD1. The V gene's germline CDR1 is LNHDA and CDR2 SQIVND (reference sequence). The ends lost 0 bases at V and 5 bases at J; junction bases unmatched: 9. The CDR3 covers 16 residues. CDR3 nucleotide sequence: TGTGCCAGTAGTATAGACTCGACAGGGTACCTCGAGACCCAGTACTTC. Translated: CASSIDSTGYLETQYF.

This clone has more than one count but fewer than ten. This rearrangement joins TRBV4-2 to TRBJ1-1, with D hard to call. This CDR3 region has 15 residues. From germline, CDR1 is LGHNA and CDR2 YNFKEQ. V lost 0 bases and J 4 bases, leaving 12 bases between the germline ends. The CDR3 DNA follows: TGTGCCAGCAGCCAAGAACCGGGATTGACCACTGAAGCTTTCTTT. Amino acid sequence: CASSQEPGLTTEAFF.

The chain links TRBV6-5 to TRBJ2-5; D may match TRBD1 or TRBD2 (5 bases each). Trimming pared 0 bases from V and 5 bases from J, leaving 7 bases between. The germline V gene encodes CDR1 MNHEY and CDR2 SVGAGI. The CDR3 runs to 13 residues. The CDR3 DNA is TGTGCCAGCAGTTACTCATGGGGGGAGACCCAGTACTTC. This sequence encodes CASSYSWGETQYF.

This chain links TRBV7-2 with TRBJ2-2; possible D gene TRBD2, 6 bases. Germline CDR1 SGHTA, CDR2 FQGNSA. The V gene lost 5 bases and the J gene lost 2 bases, with 12 bases spanning the gap. The CDR3 covers 15 residues. The CDR3 nucleotides are TGTGCCAGCAGCGAAGGGACTTCTAACACCGGGGAGCTGTTTTTT. Translating gives CASSEGTSNTGELFF.

V and J are TRBV28 and TRBJ2-1, with D unclear. Trimming pared 4 bases from V and 15 bases from J, leaving 13 bases between. Germline CDR1 is MDHEN and CDR2 is SYDVKM. CDR3 size: 11 residues. Written as DNA, the CDR3 is TGTGCCAGCAGTTCCCCTAGGTTGCGGTTCTTC. Protein product: CASSSPRLRFF.

The chain links TRBV19 to TRBJ1-5; the D gene is possibly TRBD1 (5 bases). The ends were cut back, 6 bases at V and 3 bases at J, with 12 bases in the middle. The CDR3 is 14 amino acids. Germline CDR1 and CDR2: LNHDA and SQIVND (reference sequence). The CDR3 sequence: CASRRQGYNQPQHF. Written as DNA, the CDR3 is TGTGCCAGTAGGAGGCAGGGATACAATCAGCCCCAGCATTTT.

The chain couples TRBV10-2 to TRBJ2-3, with 7 nucleotides matching TRBD1. Trimming removed 5 bases from V and 4 bases from J; junction bases left unmatched: 0. The germline V gene has CDR1 WSHSY and CDR2 SAAADI. The CDR3 length is 12 residues. The CDR3 sequence is CASSTGADTQYF. The CDR3, as DNA: TGCGCCAGCAGTACAGGGGCAGATACGCAGTATTTT.

The gene calls are TRBV29-1 and TRBJ1-1, with D perhaps matching TRBD1 (5 bases). This CDR3 has 13 amino acids. Germline V gives CDR1 SQVTM, CDR2 ANQGSEA. The V gene lost 8 bases and the J gene lost 0 bases, with 13 bases spanning the gap. CDR3 sequence reads: CSSSDSMNTEAFF. Written as DNA, the CDR3 is TGCAGCTCCTCAGACAGTATGAACACTGAAGCTTTCTTT.

This clone was counted a few times. The V and J genes are TRBV2 and TRBJ2-2; possibly TRBD1 for D (5 bases). This CDR3 is built from 14 residues. The V and J ends lost 6 bases and 3 bases respectively, with 11 bases between them. Germline V gives CDR1 SNHLY, CDR2 FYNNEI. CDR3 amino acids: CASRWGRDTGELFF. Written as DNA, the CDR3 is TGTGCCAGCAGATGGGGCAGGGACACCGGGGAGCTGTTTTTT.

V usage is TRBV4-1 and J usage is TRBJ1-2, with D uncertain. The CDR3 length is 13 residues. Trimming shortened V by 1 base and J by 8 bases, and 11 bases separated the two germline ends. The germline gives CDR1 MGHRA, CDR2 YSYEKL. The CDR3 coding sequence is TGCGCCAGCAGCCAAGGGAGGAGGGAGGGCTACACCTTC. Translating it yields CASSQGRREGYTF.

The chain combines TRBV5-4 with TRBJ2-4, with TRBD2 identical over 7 bases. Germline CDR1 is SGHNT and CDR2 is YYREEE (reference sequence). The junction had 5 bases not matched to a gene; V was cut back by 2 bases and J by 6 bases. The CDR3 is 14 residues long. In DNA, the CDR3 is TGTGCCAGCAGCTTTGGGGGGGAAGGAAACATTCAGTACTTC. Translating it yields CASSFGGEGNIQYF.

The chain is built from TRBV2 and TRBJ1-1; D gene ambiguous. CDR3 length: 12 residues. Germline V lookup: CDR1 SNHLY, CDR2 FYNNEI. Deletions cut 5 bases from V and 7 bases from J, with 11 bases between. The CDR3 region is CASSYRKGEAFF. CDR3 nucleotides: TGTGCCAGCAGTTATCGCAAGGGTGAAGCTTTCTTT.

The table lists this clone with a few counts. The genes are TRBV5-1 and TRBJ2-1, with 12 positions matching TRBD2. The CDR3 consists of 18 residues. Germline loops: CDR1 SGHRS, CDR2 YFSETQ. The trim removed 0 bases at V and 7 bases at J, leaving 11 bases unmatched. The CDR3 spells CASSLAYATSGSNNEQFF. DNA of the CDR3: TGCGCCAGCAGCTTGGCGTACGCGACTAGCGGGAGTAATAATGAGCAGTTCTTC.

The rearrangement links TRBV6-1 to TRBJ1-2, with 11 bases lining up with TRBD1. The CDR3 contains 14 residues. V shed 4 bases, J shed 8 bases, and the junction held 6 bases outside the gene matches. CDR1 and CDR2 from the germline V gene are MNHNS and SASEGT. CDR3 coding DNA: TGTGCCAGCAGTGGGGACAGGGGGTTGTCCGGCTACACCTTC. Translating it yields CASSGDRGLSGYTF.